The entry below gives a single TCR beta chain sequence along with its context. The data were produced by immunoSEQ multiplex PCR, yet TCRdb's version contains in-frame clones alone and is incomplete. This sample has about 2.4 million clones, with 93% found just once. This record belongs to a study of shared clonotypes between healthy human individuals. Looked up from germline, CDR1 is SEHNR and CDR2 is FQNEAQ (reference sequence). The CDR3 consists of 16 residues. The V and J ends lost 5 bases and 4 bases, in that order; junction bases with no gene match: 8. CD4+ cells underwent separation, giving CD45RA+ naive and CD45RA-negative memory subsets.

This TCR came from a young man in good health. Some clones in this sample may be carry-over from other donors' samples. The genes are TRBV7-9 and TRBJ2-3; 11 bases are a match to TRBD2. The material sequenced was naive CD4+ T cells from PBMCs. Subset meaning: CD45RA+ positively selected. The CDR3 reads CASSLLAGGLADTQYF. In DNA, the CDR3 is TGTGCCAGCAGCCTTCTAGCGGGAGGATTAGCAGATACGCAGTATTTT. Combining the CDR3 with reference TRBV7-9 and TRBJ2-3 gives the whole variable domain DTGVSQNPRHKITKRGQNVTFRCDPISEHNRLYWYRQTLGQGPEFLTYFQNEAQLEKSRLLSDRFSAERPKGSFSTLEIQRTEQGDSAMYLCASSLLAGGLADTQYFGPGTRLTVL.